Presented here are 22 T cell receptor beta chains from one specimen sequenced in a study of blood T cell repertoires in COVID-19. Assay used: immunoSEQ multiplex PCR; TCRdb lists only in-frame clones, some missing. The sample records 74,000 or so clones, 89% being singletons. Sequenced: peripheral blood. These receptors were obtained from a man between 50 and 59 years old with active COVID-19.

This clone was found a few times. The sample contains more than one DNA sequence encoding this CDR3. CDR3: CASSLSGGRNTGELFF. In nucleotides, the CDR3 is TGTGCCAGCAGCCTCTCGGGGGGGAGGAACACCGGGGAGCTGTTTTTT. The V call is TRBV3-1 (or the pseudogene TRBV3-2), the J call TRBJ2-2, with TRBD2 identical over 8 bases. J gave up 1 base and V 4 bases, and 5 bases lay outside the gene matches. Per germline, CDR1 LGHDT and CDR2 YNNKEL (reference sequence). The CDR3 totals 16 residues.

CDR3 loop: CASSSSGGAFNEQFF. DNA for the CDR3: TGTGCCAGCAGCTCTAGCGGGGGGGCTTTTAATGAGCAGTTCTTC. The gene calls are TRBV7-2 and TRBJ2-1, with 12 bases fitting TRBD2. V trimming: 4 bases; J trimming: 7 bases; junction bases outside the gene matches: 5. This CDR3 comprises 15 residues. The germline gives CDR1 SGHTA, CDR2 FQGNSA.

The chain uses TRBV5-1 and TRBJ1-2; no firm D call. The V end was cut by 0 bases, the J end by 4 bases, with 10 bases between. CDR1 is SGHRS, CDR2 YFSETQ, per germline. The CDR3 sequence is 14 residues long. CDR3 in DNA: TGCGCCAGCAGCTTGGTTCCAGGTTCCTATGGCTACACCTTC. As protein: CASSLVPGSYGYTF.

The chain combines TRBV18 with TRBJ1-1; the D gene is possibly TRBD1 (6 bases). Deletions cut 6 bases from V and 1 base from J, with 12 bases between. This CDR3 has 14 amino acids. The germline V gene encodes CDR1 KGHSH and CDR2 LQKENI. The CDR3 region has the DNA TGTGCCAGCTCTCCGGGACACACGAACACTGAAGCTTTCTTT. Protein product: CASSPGHTNTEAFF. Full variable domain (remainder filled in from reference TRBV18 and TRBJ1-1): NAGVMQNPRHLVRRRGQEARLRCSPMKGHSHVYWYRQLPEEGLKFMVYLQKENIIDESGMPKERFSAEFPKEGPSILRIQQVVRGDSAAYFCASSPGHTNTEAFFGQGTRLTVV.

This chain uses TRBV5-1 with TRBJ2-2, with D maybe TRBD2 (5 bases). V lost 5 bases and J 4 bases, leaving 12 bases between the germline ends. Germline CDR1 is SGHRS and CDR2 is YFSETQ. The CDR3 contains 14 residues. The CDR3 protein is CASRNVGGTGELFF. The DNA for the CDR3 is TGCGCCAGCAGAAACGTCGGAGGCACCGGGGAGCTGTTTTTT.

V and J are TRBV12-5 and TRBJ1-5; 7 bases agree with TRBD1. CDR1 and CDR2 (germline): LGHNT, FRNRAP. CDR3 length: 16 residues. The V segment lost 0 bases and the J segment 4 bases; nucleotides outside the gene matches: 6. As DNA, the CDR3 is TGTGCTAGTGGTTTGGTACTGGGACAGAGGAATCAGCCCCAGCATTTT. Protein: CASGLVLGQRNQPQHF.

The genes are TRBV6-5 and TRBJ2-7; D remains ambiguous. The length of the CDR3 is 13 residues. Deletions cut 7 bases from V and 3 bases from J, with 13 bases between. The V gene's germline CDR1 is MNHEY and CDR2 SVGAGI. The CDR3 DNA is TGTGCCAGCACCAGAGAGCGACTCTACGAGCAGTACTTC. It translates to CASTRERLYEQYF.

V gene TRBV5-4 combines with J gene TRBJ2-5, with TRBD2 matching 10 bases. This CDR3 comprises 16 residues. Germline V lookup: CDR1 SGHNT, CDR2 YYREEE (reference sequence). The V segment lost 0 bases and the J segment 2 bases; nucleotides outside the gene matches: 4. Here the CDR3 reads CASSLGASGGQETQYF. CDR3 DNA: TGTGCCAGCAGCTTGGGAGCTAGCGGGGGTCAAGAGACCCAGTACTTC.

V usage is TRBV6-5 and J usage is TRBJ2-7; tentatively, D is TRBD1 (7 bases). V lost 7 bases and J lost 2, with 15 bases in between. Germline V gene sequence: CDR1 MNHEY, CDR2 SVGAGI. This CDR3 has 14 residues. CDR3 in DNA: TGTGCCAGCATGTCGGGGGACAGACCCTACGAGCAGTACTTC. Encoded protein: CASMSGDRPYEQYF.

The chain combines TRBV4-2 with TRBJ2-1; D is uncertain. The V and J ends lost 4 bases and 4 bases respectively, with 11 bases between them. This CDR3 has 14 residues. Germline V gives CDR1 LGHNA, CDR2 YNFKEQ. The CDR3 reads CASSPEGVYNEQFF. CDR3 DNA: TGTGCCAGCAGCCCCGAAGGAGTGTACAATGAGCAGTTCTTC.

The J gene is TRBJ1-1, the V gene TRBV2; no firm D call. The CDR3 is 15 residues long. Trimming removed 4 bases from V and 0 bases from J, with 12 bases in between. The germline V gene encodes CDR1 SNHLY and CDR2 FYNNEI. The CDR3 DNA is TGTGCCAGCAGTGGTTATAGCAGCATGAACACTGAAGCTTTCTTT. Protein sequence: CASSGYSSMNTEAFF.

The rearrangement links TRBV12-3 or TRBV12-4 to TRBJ1-2; 7 bases map to TRBD1. After removal of 4 bases from V and 6 bases from J, the junction contained 5 bases not matched to a gene. The CDR3 contains 13 residues. CDR3 residues: CASSYTTGDGYTF. CDR3 sequence (DNA): TGTGCCAGCAGTTATACCACAGGGGATGGCTACACCTTC.

The chain employs TRBV11-2 and TRBJ2-6; 13 positions match TRBD2. The CDR3 extends over 18 amino acids. The germline CDR1 and CDR2 sequences are SGHAT and FQNNGV. V was pared by 4 bases and J by 4 bases, with 7 bases of the junction left unmatched. The chain's CDR3 is CASSWTSGGALGANVLTF. For the CDR3, the DNA is TGTGCCAGCAGCTGGACTAGCGGGGGAGCCCTCGGGGCCAACGTCCTGACTTTC.

CDR3 DNA: TGTGCCAGCAGTTGGGACAGGGAGGCTGAAGCTTTCTTT. It yields the protein CASSWDREAEAFF. J is TRBJ1-1 and V is TRBV6-6, with 9 bases identical to TRBD1. V lost 4 bases and J lost 6; bases outside the gene matches: 3. CDR1 is MNHNY and CDR2 is SVGAGI in the germline V gene (reference sequence). The CDR3 loop spans 13 amino acids.

The CDR3: CASSYSTQETYGYTF. The CDR3 nucleotides are TGTGCCAGCAGTTACTCGACTCAAGAGACTTATGGCTACACCTTC. V is TRBV6-5 and J is TRBJ1-2, with D uncertain. Germline lookup yields CDR1 MNHEY and CDR2 SVGAGI. The CDR3 is 15 residues long. V lost 0 bases and J lost 5, with 13 bases in between.

About this clone itself: In the same sample, other DNA sequences code for this CDR3. The chain carries TRBV5-1 and TRBJ2-1; D is ambiguous. The length of the CDR3 is 13 residues. Trimming shortened V by 0 bases and J by 5 bases, and 6 bases separated the two germline ends. From germline, CDR1 is SGHRS and CDR2 YFSETQ. The chain's CDR3 is CASSLAGNNEQFF. The CDR3 DNA is TGCGCCAGCAGCTTGGCGGGTAACAATGAGCAGTTCTTC.

The chain recombines TRBV2 with TRBJ2-7; 9 positions agree with TRBD2. The ends lost 11 bases at V and 0 bases at J; junction bases unmatched: 2. This CDR3 comprises 12 residues. CDR1 is SNHLY and CDR2 is FYNNEI in the germline V gene. Here the CDR3 reads CACGGDSYEQYF. The CDR3 DNA reads TGTGCCTGCGGGGGGGACTCCTACGAGCAGTACTTC.

The CDR3 bases are TGCAGTGCTAGTTGGCAGGGGGCAGCCTACGAGCAGTACTTC. Translating gives CSASWQGAAYEQYF. The V call is TRBV20-1, the J call TRBJ2-7; the match to TRBD1 covers 8 bases. The CDR3 sequence is 14 residues long. Germline assignment: CDR1 DFQATT and CDR2 SNEGSKA (reference sequence). The ends lost 3 bases at V and 2 bases at J; junction bases unmatched: 6.

The chain employs TRBV6-2 or TRBV6-3 and TRBJ2-1; 10 bases are shared with TRBD2. V lost 5 bases and J lost 9; bases outside the gene matches: 7. The CDR3 covers 14 residues. Germline CDR1 reads MNHEY; CDR2 reads SVGEGT. The CDR3 protein is CASSQGTSVLEQFF. As DNA, the CDR3 is TGTGCCAGCAGTCAGGGGACTAGCGTCCTTGAGCAGTTCTTC.

The J gene is TRBJ1-5, the V gene TRBV5-4, with TRBD1 matching 9 bases. Germline CDR1 is SGHNT and CDR2 is YYREEE (reference sequence). The trim removed 3 bases at V and 1 base at J, leaving 5 bases unmatched. This CDR3 contains 16 residues. The CDR3 coding sequence is TGTGCCAGCAGCTCGACCGGACAGGGGAGCAATCAGCCCCAGCATTTT. Protein sequence: CASSSTGQGSNQPQHF.

J is TRBJ1-2 and V is TRBV29-1; D unclear. CDR3 length: 15 amino acids. Trimming took off 3 bases at V and 5 bases at J, with 19 bases between the two ends. Looked up from germline, CDR1 is SQVTM and CDR2 is ANQGSEA. The CDR3: CSVDTGPRGSYGYTF. The CDR3 DNA follows: TGCAGCGTTGACACCGGGCCTAGAGGGTCGTATGGCTACACCTTC.

V usage is TRBV10-3 and J usage is TRBJ1-5, with 11 bases aligning to TRBD1. J lost 6 bases, V lost 5 bases, and 6 bases had no gene match. The CDR3 loop spans 15 amino acids. Germline V gene sequence: CDR1 ENHRY, CDR2 SYGVKD. This CDR3 is CAISPGTGGVQPQHF. CDR3 in DNA: TGTGCCATCAGTCCAGGGACAGGGGGAGTTCAGCCCCAGCATTTT.